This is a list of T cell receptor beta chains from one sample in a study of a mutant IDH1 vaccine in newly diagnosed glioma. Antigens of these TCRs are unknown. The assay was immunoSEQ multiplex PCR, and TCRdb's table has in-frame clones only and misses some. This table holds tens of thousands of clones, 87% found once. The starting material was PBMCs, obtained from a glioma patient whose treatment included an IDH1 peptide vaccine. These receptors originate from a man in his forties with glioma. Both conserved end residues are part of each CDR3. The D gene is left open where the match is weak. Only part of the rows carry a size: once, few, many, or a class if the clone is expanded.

TGTGCCAGCAGCCAACCCCTATCCGGTGAGCAGTACTTC	CASSQPLSGEQYF	NA	NA	TRBJ2-7	TRBV14
TGTGCCAGCAGCAGCTTGCGGGTGCGGAAAAACATTCAGTACTTC	CASSSLRVRKNIQYF	NA	NA	TRBJ2-4	TRBV6-5
TGTGCCAGCAGTTACTCTAGCGGGGGCTACGAGCAGTACTTC	CASSYSSGGYEQYF	TRBD2	once	TRBJ2-7	TRBV6-5
TGTGCCTTCCCCAGGCCCAGGGGGCCCCAGCATTTT	CAFPRPRGPQHF	NA	NA	TRBJ1-5	TRBV30
TGTGCCAGTAGTCATTCTAGCGGGAGGGCCGATGAGCAGTTCTTC	CASSHSSGRADEQFF	TRBD2	NA	TRBJ2-1	TRBV19
TGTGCCAGCAGCTCACAGGGTCCCCTCTCTGGGGCCAACGTCCTGACTTTC	CASSSQGPLSGANVLTF	NA	NA	TRBJ2-6	TRBV7-3
TGTGCCAGCAGCTCCGACTCATTCCATACGCAGTATTTT	CASSSDSFHTQYF	NA	NA	TRBJ2-3	TRBV7-6
TGTGCCAGCAGCCCATGGGACAGGGTAAATGAAAAACTGTTTTTT	CASSPWDRVNEKLFF	TRBD1	NA	TRBJ1-4	TRBV7-8
TGTGCCAGCAGCTTAGGTGTTTACCGCTACGAGCAGTACTTC	CASSLGVYRYEQYF	NA	NA	TRBJ2-7	TRBV7-2
TGTGCCAGCAGTTTAAAGGGACAGGGCTACGAGCAGTACTTC	CASSLKGQGYEQYF	TRBD1	NA	TRBJ2-7	TRBV27
TGTGCCAGCAGCTTGGGGGGGCCAAACACCATATATTTT	CASSLGGPNTIYF	NA	NA	TRBJ1-3	TRBV5-6
TGTGCCAGCAGCTTAATAGGGACTGGGGCCAACGTCCTGACTTTC	CASSLIGTGANVLTF	NA	NA	TRBJ2-6	TRBV5-6
TGTGCCAGCAGTTCCGATAGCGGGAGTGGGTACGAGCAGTACTTC	CASSSDSGSGYEQYF	TRBD2	NA	TRBJ2-7	TRBV6-6
TGTGCCAGCTCACCCTGGCAGGGTGAAAAACTGTTTTTT	CASSPWQGEKLFF	NA	NA	TRBJ1-4	TRBV18
TGTGCCAGCAGCTTGGGTCAGGCTAACTATGGCTACACCTTC	CASSLGQANYGYTF	NA	few	TRBJ1-2	TRBV5-6
TGTGCCAGCGGGAGAGAGCCCACGGGGTCCTACGAGCAGTACTTC	CASGREPTGSYEQYF	NA	NA	TRBJ2-7	TRBV6-1
TGCGCCAGTCCCTCGGGGGGGGTCACAGATACGCAGTATTTT	CASPSGGVTDTQYF	TRBD2	many	TRBJ2-3	TRBV5-1
TGTGCCAGCAGCCAAACGTCCGGGCCCACCTACGAGCAGTACTTC	CASSQTSGPTYEQYF	NA	NA	TRBJ2-7	TRBV11-2
TGTGCCAGCAGCCTGATCTCCTACGAGCAGTACTTC	CASSLISYEQYF	NA	NA	TRBJ2-7	TRBV7-8
TGTGCCAGCAGACTTCTAGCGGGAGGAACAGATACGCAGTATTTT	CASRLLAGGTDTQYF	TRBD2	NA	TRBJ2-3	TRBV6-5
TGTGCCAGCAGCTTGGCCGGGTTT	CASSLAGF	NA	NA	TRBJ1-1	TRBV5-6
TGTGCCAGCAGCCTCACATACAGGGGGGGCACTGAAGCTTTCTTT	CASSLTYRGGTEAFF	TRBD1	NA	TRBJ1-1	TRBV5-6
TGTGCCAGCAGCCTACAGACCTATGACACCCAGTACTTC	CASSLQTYDTQYF	NA	few	TRBJ2-5	TRBV14
TGTGCCAGCAGTTGGACTAGCGGGAAAACCGGGGAGCTGTTTTTT	CASSWTSGKTGELFF	TRBD2	NA	TRBJ2-2	TRBV6-5